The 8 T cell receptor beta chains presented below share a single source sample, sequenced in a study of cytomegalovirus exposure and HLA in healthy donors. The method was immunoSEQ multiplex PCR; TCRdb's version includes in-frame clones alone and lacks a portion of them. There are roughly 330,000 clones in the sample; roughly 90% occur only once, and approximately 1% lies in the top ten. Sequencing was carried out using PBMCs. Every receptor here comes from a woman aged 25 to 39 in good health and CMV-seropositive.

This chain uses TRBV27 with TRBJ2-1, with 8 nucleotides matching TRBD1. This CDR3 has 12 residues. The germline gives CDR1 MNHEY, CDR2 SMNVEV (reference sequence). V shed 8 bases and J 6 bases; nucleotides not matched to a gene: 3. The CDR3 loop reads CASSDRGNEQFF. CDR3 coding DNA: TGTGCCAGCTCCGACAGGGGCAATGAGCAGTTCTTC.

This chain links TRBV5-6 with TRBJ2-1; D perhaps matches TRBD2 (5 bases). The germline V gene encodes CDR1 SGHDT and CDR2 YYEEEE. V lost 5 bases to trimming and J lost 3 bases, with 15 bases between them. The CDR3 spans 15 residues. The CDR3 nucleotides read TGTGCCAGCAGTTCACAAACGGGGTTCTACAATGAGCAGTTCTTC. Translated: CASSSQTGFYNEQFF.

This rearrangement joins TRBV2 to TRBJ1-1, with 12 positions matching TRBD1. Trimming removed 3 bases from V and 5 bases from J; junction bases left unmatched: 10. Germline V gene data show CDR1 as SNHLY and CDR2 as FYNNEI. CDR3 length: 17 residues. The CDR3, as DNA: TGTGCCAGCAGTGACGGGACAGGGGGCTCCCTTCGAACTGAAGCTTTCTTT. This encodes CASSDGTGGSLRTEAFF.

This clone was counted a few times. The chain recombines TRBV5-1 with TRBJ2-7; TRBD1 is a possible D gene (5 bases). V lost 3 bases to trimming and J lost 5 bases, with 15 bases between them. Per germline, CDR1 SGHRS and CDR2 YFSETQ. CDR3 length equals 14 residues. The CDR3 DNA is TGCGCCAGCAGCTCCAGGGAATTCCTTAACGAGCAGTACTTC. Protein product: CASSSREFLNEQYF.

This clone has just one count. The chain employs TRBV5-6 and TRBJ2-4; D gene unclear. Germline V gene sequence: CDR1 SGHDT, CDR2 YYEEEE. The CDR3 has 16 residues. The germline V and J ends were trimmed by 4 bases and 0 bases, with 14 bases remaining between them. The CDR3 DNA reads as TGTGCCAGCAGCCCCGCCGCAGGTTTAGCCAAAAACATTCAGTACTTC. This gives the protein CASSPAAGLAKNIQYF.

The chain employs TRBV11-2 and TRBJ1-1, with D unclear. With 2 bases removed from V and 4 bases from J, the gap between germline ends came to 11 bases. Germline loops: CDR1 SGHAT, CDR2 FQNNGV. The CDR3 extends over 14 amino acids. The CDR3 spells CASSLRDTGTEAFF. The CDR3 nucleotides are TGTGCCAGCAGCTTAAGAGACACGGGCACTGAAGCTTTCTTT.

The DNA of the CDR3 is TGTGCCAGCGGACAGGCCGCTAGACTGACCTACAATGAGCAGTTCTTC. Translated, it gives CASGQAARLTYNEQFF. V and J are TRBV2 and TRBJ2-1; 7 nucleotides match TRBD1. There are 16 residues in the CDR3. The J segment lost 2 bases and the V segment lost 8 bases, leaving 12 bases of the junction unmatched. Per germline, CDR1 SNHLY and CDR2 FYNNEI.

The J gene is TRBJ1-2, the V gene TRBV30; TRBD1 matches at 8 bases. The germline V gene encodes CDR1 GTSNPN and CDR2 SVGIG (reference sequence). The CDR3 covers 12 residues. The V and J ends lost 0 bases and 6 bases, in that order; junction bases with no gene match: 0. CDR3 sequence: CAWSVTGDGYTF. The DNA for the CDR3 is TGTGCCTGGAGTGTGACAGGGGATGGCTACACCTTC.